The 30 T cell receptor beta chains in this list originate from one sample, sequenced in a study of blood T cell repertoires in COVID-19. TCRdb's table, derived via immunoSEQ multiplex PCR, lists solely in-frame clones and lacks some. The profile shows some 160,000 clones, over 80% of them singletons. Material: peripheral blood. These receptors originate from a man aged 70 or older who had recovered from COVID-19.

The genes are TRBV7-3 and TRBJ2-5; perhaps TRBD2 as D (6 bases). The CDR3 length is 15 residues. V was clipped by 0 bases and J by 3 bases, with 11 bases between them. The germline V gene encodes CDR1 SGHTA and CDR2 FQGTGA. The CDR3 DNA reads as TGTGCCAGCAGCTTAACTGGCGGGGTAGAAGAGACCCAGTACTTC. This codes for CASSLTGGVEETQYF.

The rearrangement links TRBV15 to TRBJ1-1; D is perhaps TRBD1 (6 bases). The germline gives CDR1 LNHNV, CDR2 YYDKDF (reference sequence). This CDR3 comprises 17 residues. Trimming took off 1 base at V and 5 bases at J, with 20 bases between the two ends. In nucleotides, the CDR3 is TGTGCCACCAGCAGAGGTCAGGCAGGGGCGCTTATTACTGAAGCTTTCTTT. Translation: CATSRGQAGALITEAFF.

The genes are TRBV19 and TRBJ1-1, with 11 bases matching TRBD1. The CDR3 length is 15 residues. Germline CDR1 LNHDA, CDR2 SQIVND (reference sequence). V was clipped by 2 bases and J by 4 bases; unmatched bases: 3. The CDR3 DNA reads TGTGCCAGTAGTATACGCGGGACAGGGGGCACTGAAGCTTTCTTT. It codes for CASSIRGTGGTEAFF. Based on the CDR3 plus reference TRBV19 and TRBJ1-1, the full variable domain is DGGITQSPKYLFRKEGQNVTLSCEQNLNHDAMYWYRQDPGQGLRLIYYSQIVNDFQKGDIAEGYSVSREKKESFPLTVTSAQKNPTAFYLCASSIRGTGGTEAFFGQGTRLTVV.

This clone was observed once. The rearrangement links TRBV29-1 to TRBJ1-1; a possible D gene is TRBD1 (5 bases). V was clipped by 2 bases and J by 4 bases, with 8 bases between them. The length of the CDR3 is 12 residues. Germline CDR1 SQVTM, CDR2 ANQGSEA. DNA of the CDR3: TGCAGCGTTGAAACAAGGGGCACTGAAGCTTTCTTT. It specifies CSVETRGTEAFF.

The gene calls are TRBV5-6 and TRBJ2-1; D gene uncertain. This CDR3 has 12 residues. Germline V gene sequence: CDR1 SGHDT, CDR2 YYEEEE. The germline V and J ends were trimmed by 0 bases and 8 bases, with 6 bases remaining between them. CDR3 bases: TGTGCCAGCAGCTTGGGGGCGTATGAGCAGTTCTTC. Its protein product is CASSLGAYEQFF.

V is TRBV15 and J is TRBJ2-5; D is unresolved. This CDR3 has 17 amino acids. Germline CDR1 is LNHNV and CDR2 is YYDKDF (reference sequence). Between the trimmed V and J ends, which lost 2 bases and 2 bases, there was a span of 18 bases. The CDR3 here is CATSRYADARRQETQYF. DNA of the CDR3: TGTGCCACCAGCAGATATGCCGACGCACGGAGACAAGAGACCCAGTACTTC.

The chain joins TRBV18 to TRBJ1-2; TRBD1 aligns across 9 bases. The CDR3 has 15 residues. CDR1 KGHSH and CDR2 LQKENI come from the germline V gene. With 6 bases clipped from V and 8 bases from J, the junction kept 13 bases outside the gene matches. In nucleotides, the CDR3 is TGTGCCAGCTCCGACCGGTTGGGACAGGGTAAAGGCTACACCTTC. Amino acid sequence: CASSDRLGQGKGYTF.

Remarks on this clone: This same CDR3 is encoded by further DNA sequences in the sample. The rearrangement uses TRBV3-1 (or the pseudogene TRBV3-2) and TRBJ2-5, with D hard to call. Trimming left V 0 bases short and J 5 bases short, with 7 bases between. Germline CDR1 and CDR2: LGHDT and YNNKEL (reference sequence). This CDR3 has 13 residues. The CDR3 coding sequence is TGTGCCAGCAGCCAAGATGGCCTGGAGACCCAGTACTTC. It encodes CASSQDGLETQYF.

The chain links TRBV7-2 to TRBJ2-7; 10 bases are shared with TRBD2. V was clipped by 2 bases and J by 2 bases; unmatched bases: 9. Germline V gene lookup returns CDR1 SGHTA and CDR2 FQGNSA. The CDR3 has 17 residues. The CDR3 DNA follows: TGTGCCAGCAGCTTAAAGGAACCTCTAGCGGGAGCCTACGAGCAGTACTTC. Amino acid sequence: CASSLKEPLAGAYEQYF.

This clone was recorded once. V gene TRBV9 combines with J gene TRBJ2-7; tentatively, D is TRBD1 (5 bases). Germline CDR1 reads SGDLS; CDR2 reads YYNGEE. This CDR3 contains 15 residues. The germline V and J ends were trimmed by 0 bases and 2 bases, with 12 bases remaining between them. CDR3 nucleotide sequence: TGTGCCAGCAGCGTAGCAATAGACAGAGCCTACGAGCAGTACTTC. Protein sequence: CASSVAIDRAYEQYF.

This clone was detected only once. The chain combines TRBV6-2 or TRBV6-3 with TRBJ2-7; 8 bases fit TRBD2. Germline V lookup: CDR1 MNHEY, CDR2 SVGEGT. The CDR3 spans 14 residues. The V segment lost 2 bases and the J segment 4 bases; nucleotides outside the gene matches: 4. Here the CDR3 reads CASSYGGGKYEQYF. The CDR3 DNA is TGTGCCAGCAGTTACGGCGGGGGGAAATACGAGCAGTACTTC.

The chain uses TRBV28 and TRBJ2-5; 9 bases are a match to TRBD1. The CDR3 loop spans 17 amino acids. After removal of 3 bases from V and 1 base from J, the junction contained 9 bases not matched to a gene. Germline V CDR1 and CDR2: MDHEN, SYDVKM. CDR3 sequence reads: CASSLGGGGQGQETQYF. The CDR3 DNA sequence: TGTGCCAGCAGTTTGGGCGGTGGGGGACAGGGCCAAGAGACCCAGTACTTC. Full variable domain (remainder filled in from reference TRBV28 and TRBJ2-5): DVKVTQSSRYLVKRTGEKVFLECVQDMDHENMFWYRQDPGLGLRLIYFSYDVKMKEKGDIPEGYSVSREKKERFSLILESASTNQTSMYLCASSLGGGGQGQETQYFGPGTRLLVL.

The V and J genes are TRBV4-2 and TRBJ2-1, with a tentative D call TRBD2 (7 bases). The germline CDR1 and CDR2 sequences are LGHNA and YNFKEQ. The CDR3 spans 16 residues. Trimming stripped 6 bases from V and 4 bases from J, with 19 bases between. The CDR3 DNA is TGTGCCAGCAGTTCCTCCACTGGGGGGGCTTACAATGAGCAGTTCTTC. Its protein is CASSSSTGGAYNEQFF.

The rearrangement links TRBV3-1 (or the pseudogene TRBV3-2) to TRBJ1-1; 7 positions match TRBD1. After removal of 3 bases from V and 5 bases from J, the junction contained 6 bases not matched to a gene. CDR3 length: 14 residues. Germline CDR1 and CDR2: LGHDT and YNNKEL (reference sequence). The CDR3 is CASSHSGGRTEAFF. The CDR3 nucleotides are TGTGCCAGCAGCCACTCAGGGGGTAGAACTGAAGCTTTCTTT.

CDR3 bases: TGTGCCAGCAGCACCACGCGAGCGGATACGCAGTATTTT. Translation: CASSTTRADTQYF. The gene calls are TRBV12-3 or TRBV12-4 and TRBJ2-3, with D uncertain. This CDR3 is built from 13 residues. V lost 6 bases to trimming and J lost 6 bases, with 13 bases between them.

This chain uses TRBV19 with TRBJ2-1, with 9 nucleotides matching TRBD2. The length of the CDR3 is 15 residues. V lost 6 bases to trimming and J lost 8 bases; unmatched junction nucleotides: 11. The germline V gene encodes CDR1 LNHDA and CDR2 SQIVND (reference sequence). This CDR3 reads CASSLAGPQPHEQFF. The DNA for the CDR3 is TGTGCCAGTAGCCTAGCGGGACCCCAACCCCATGAGCAGTTCTTC.

This chain links TRBV7-9 with TRBJ2-3; 8 bases match TRBD2. V trimming: 1 base; J trimming: 6 bases; junction bases outside the gene matches: 6. The CDR3 contains 15 residues. In germline, CDR1 is SEHNR, CDR2 FQNEAQ (reference sequence). This CDR3 is CASSLVSGSSDTQYF. CDR3 nucleotides: TGTGCCAGCAGCTTAGTGAGCGGGAGTTCTGATACGCAGTATTTT.

This clone appeared a single time. The J gene is TRBJ2-7, the V gene TRBV7-9; possible D gene TRBD1, 6 bases. The germline CDR1 and CDR2 sequences are SEHNR and FQNEAQ (reference sequence). V dropped 6 bases and J dropped 3 bases, with 18 bases sitting between them. The CDR3 spans 15 residues. CDR3 in DNA: TGTGCCAGCAGTGAGGGACACCAGACTTACTACGAGCAGTACTTC. Residues: CASSEGHQTYYEQYF.

The V and J genes are TRBV25-1 and TRBJ1-6; D is unresolved. This CDR3 has 14 amino acids. Germline CDR1 is MGHDK and CDR2 is SYGVNS. The V end lost 9 bases, the J end lost 5 bases, and 14 bases lay between the germline ends. CDR3 protein: CASKSLENNSPLHF. CDR3 DNA: TGTGCCAGTAAATCGTTGGAGAATAATTCACCCCTCCACTTT.

This clone was observed a few times. Other DNA variants within this sample encode the same CDR3. The chain joins TRBV2 to TRBJ2-7, with D tentatively TRBD1 (6 bases). Trimming pared 5 bases from V and 3 bases from J, leaving 8 bases between. Germline CDR1 reads SNHLY; CDR2 reads FYNNEI. The CDR3 runs to 12 residues. CDR3 loop: CASSRDNYEQYF. The CDR3 DNA is TGTGCCAGCAGTCGGGACAACTACGAGCAGTACTTC. Using reference TRBV2 and TRBJ2-7 for the parts outside the CDR3, the full variable domain is EPEVTQTPSHQVTQMGQEVILRCVPISNHLYFYWYRQILGQKVEFLVSFYNNEISEKSEIFDDQFSVERPDGSNFTLKIRSTKLEDSAMYFCASSRDNYEQYFGPGTRLTVT.

Note on this clone: A clone one base away is much larger, so this may be a read error. The genes are TRBV7-3 and TRBJ2-7, with 10 bases aligning to TRBD1. The CDR3 is 13 residues long. Germline V gene sequence: CDR1 SGHTA, CDR2 FQGTGA. Trimming at V came to 5 bases and at J to 4 bases, leaving 2 bases not matched to a gene. The CDR3 DNA is TGTGCCAGCAGCCCGGGACAGGGGTACGAGCAGTACTTC. Encoded protein: CASSPGQGYEQYF.

The genes are TRBV18 and TRBJ2-2; D is uncertain. The V and J ends lost 2 bases and 4 bases respectively, with 8 bases between them. The CDR3 length is 14 residues. Germline CDR1 reads KGHSH; CDR2 reads LQKENI. CDR3 protein: CASSPERFTGELFF. CDR3 coding DNA: TGTGCCAGCTCACCAGAGAGGTTCACCGGGGAGCTGTTTTTT.

This sequence joins TRBV5-5 and TRBJ1-5, with 7 nucleotides matching TRBD1. The germline CDR1 and CDR2 sequences are SGHKS and YYEKEE (reference sequence). V was pared by 4 bases and J by 9 bases, with 10 bases of the junction left unmatched. The CDR3 loop spans 14 amino acids. The CDR3 DNA follows: TGTGCCAGCAGCGAGAGACAGGGACAAGGGCCCCAGCATTTT. Translated: CASSERQGQGPQHF.

The gene calls are TRBV7-3 and TRBJ2-7, with 8 bases fitting TRBD1. This CDR3 is built from 15 residues. Trimming cost V 4 bases and J 5 bases; bases outside gene matches: 10. CDR1 is SGHTA and CDR2 is FQGTGA in the germline V gene. The CDR3 is CASSSNGQGTHEQYF. As DNA, the CDR3 is TGTGCCAGCAGCTCAAACGGACAGGGTACCCACGAGCAGTACTTC.

This clone was seen a few times. The chain joins TRBV11-2 to TRBJ2-7; D unclear. Germline assignment: CDR1 SGHAT and CDR2 FQNNGV. V was shortened by 0 bases and J by 6 bases, with 9 bases between the two germline ends. This CDR3 has 13 amino acids. For the CDR3, the DNA is TGTGCCAGCAGCTTAGAGAGTTCCGGCGAGCAGTACTTC. Amino acid sequence: CASSLESSGEQYF.

The rearrangement joins TRBV6-5 to TRBJ1-4, with no clear D. The V gene's germline CDR1 is MNHEY and CDR2 SVGAGI. V was shortened by 0 bases and J by 8 bases, with 13 bases between the two germline ends. There are 15 residues in the CDR3. The DNA for the CDR3 is TGTGCCAGCAGTTACTCCCCGGGGAAAGAGGAAAAACTGTTTTTT. Translating it yields CASSYSPGKEEKLFF.

V gene TRBV12-3 or TRBV12-4 combines with J gene TRBJ2-1, with 8 nucleotides matching TRBD2. Trimming at V came to 7 bases and at J to 10 bases, leaving 3 bases not matched to a gene. This CDR3 region has 11 residues. CDR3 sequence reads: CASTGLVEQFF. In DNA, the CDR3 is TGTGCCAGCACGGGACTAGTCGAGCAGTTCTTC.

This chain uses TRBV19 with TRBJ1-1; TRBD1 matches 9 bases. V lost 4 bases to trimming and J lost 0 bases; unmatched junction nucleotides: 3. Germline V lookup: CDR1 LNHDA, CDR2 SQIVND (reference sequence). The CDR3 is 15 residues long. The DNA of the CDR3 is TGTGCCAGTAGTACTGGGACAGGGTTGAACACTGAAGCTTTCTTT. Residues: CASSTGTGLNTEAFF.

The J gene is TRBJ1-3, the V gene TRBV3-1 (or the pseudogene TRBV3-2); D is ambiguous. The CDR3 loop spans 16 amino acids. The ends were cut back, 0 bases at V and 4 bases at J, with 13 bases in the middle. Germline V gene sequence: CDR1 LGHDT, CDR2 YNNKEL (reference sequence). The DNA for the CDR3 is TGTGCCAGCAGCCAAGATTTACCGGGGAAGGGAAACACCATATATTTT. It yields the protein CASSQDLPGKGNTIYF.

J is TRBJ2-7 and V is TRBV28, with D maybe TRBD1 (6 bases). Germline V gives CDR1 MDHEN, CDR2 SYDVKM. V shed 4 bases and J shed 3 bases, with 16 bases lying between them. The length of the CDR3 is 15 residues. The CDR3 DNA follows: TGTGCCAGCAGTTACGGTAGGACAGCCCTCTACGAGCAGTACTTC. It translates to CASSYGRTALYEQYF. Supplemented by reference TRBV28 and TRBJ2-7, the full variable domain reads DVKVTQSSRYLVKRTGEKVFLECVQDMDHENMFWYRQDPGLGLRLIYFSYDVKMKEKGDIPEGYSVSREKKERFSLILESASTNQTSMYLCASSYGRTALYEQYFGPGTRLTVT.